Presented here are 22 T cell receptor beta chains from one specimen sequenced in a study of T cells in Graves' hyperthyroidism and ophthalmopathy. TCR beta CDR3 region amplification was performed from RNA transcripts. First-round RT-PCR targeting the TCR CDR3 was performed with the HTBI primer set. TCRdb ran MiXCR on the multiplex PCR reads and lists one entry per CDR3 protein. Of some 760,000 distinct CDR3 sequences in the sample, 14% were seen once. The material sequenced was blood. These TCRs come from a woman aged 18-29 years with Graves' hyperthyroidism.

J is TRBJ2-3 and V is TRBV18; TRBD2 matches at 10 bases. The CDR3 has 13 residues. In germline, CDR1 is KGHSH, CDR2 LQKENI. J lost 14 bases, V lost 3 bases, and 8 bases had no gene match. The CDR3 DNA reads as TGTGCCAGCTCACCCCCACCCGGGACTAGCGTGTATTTT. Translation: CASSPPPGTSVYF.

The chain joins TRBV30 to TRBJ2-7; 7 nucleotides line up with TRBD2. Germline trimming cut 0 bases from V and 1 base from J; bases unmatched to any gene: 3. Germline loops: CDR1 GTSNPN, CDR2 SVGIG (reference sequence). The CDR3 consists of 14 residues. CDR3 loop: CAWSVLGGSYEQYF. The DNA of the CDR3 is TGTGCCTGGAGTGTACTGGGGGGGTCCTACGAGCAGTACTTC. The complete variable domain, with remaining parts taken from reference TRBV30 and TRBJ2-7, reads SQTIHQWPATLVQPVGSPLSLECTVEGTSNPNLYWYRQAAGRGLQLLFYSVGIGQISSEVPQNLSASRPQDRQFILSSKKLLLSDSGFYLCAWSVLGGSYEQYFGPGTRLTVT.

In its sample, this clonotype was seen many times. The CDR3 loop is CSAQEKELRSYNEQFF. Written as DNA, the CDR3 is TGCAGTGCTCAGGAAAAGGAGCTCCGCTCCTACAATGAGCAGTTCTTC. The chain is built from TRBV20-1 and TRBJ2-1; D uncertain. V dropped 5 bases and J dropped 0 bases, with 17 bases sitting between them. The length of the CDR3 is 16 residues. The germline V gene has CDR1 DFQATT and CDR2 SNEGSKA (reference sequence).

This clonotype was recorded at least ten times. This chain links TRBV20-1 with TRBJ2-1; 9 bases match TRBD2. CDR1 is DFQATT and CDR2 is SNEGSKA in the germline V gene (reference sequence). The CDR3 length is 14 residues. V dropped 3 bases and J dropped 6; count of bases not matched to a gene: 6. This CDR3 is CSARRGRAINEQFF. Here the CDR3 DNA reads TGCAGTGCTAGGCGCGGGAGGGCCATCAATGAGCAGTTCTTC.

The chain has TRBV5-6 and TRBJ2-2, with 12 nucleotides matching TRBD1. Germline loops: CDR1 SGHDT, CDR2 YYEEEE. J lost 4 bases, V lost 6 bases, and 7 bases had no gene match. The CDR3 is 16 residues long. The DNA for the CDR3 is TGTGCCAGCACCGTCGGGACAGGGGGCTTCACCGGGGAGCTGTTTTTT. It yields the protein CASTVGTGGFTGELFF.

Many counts were recorded for this clonotype. This chain connects TRBV3-1 to TRBJ1-6; 9 positions agree with TRBD1. The CDR3 is made up of 18 amino acids. V lost 3 bases, J lost 6 bases, and 12 bases stayed unmatched. CDR1 and CDR2 (germline): LGHDT, YNNKEL (reference sequence). DNA of the CDR3: TGTGCCAGCAGCCAGGGTGTTTCACAGGGGGCTGGTAATTCACCCCTCCACTTT. Translated: CASSQGVSQGAGNSPLHF.

This clonotype was seen at least ten times. The V and J genes are TRBV7-8 and TRBJ2-5; D not certain. Germline CDR1 is SGHVS and CDR2 is FQNEAQ. The CDR3 covers 14 residues. V was shortened by 1 base and J by 5 bases, with 11 bases between the two germline ends. The CDR3 region is CASSLGFGPETQYF. CDR3 in DNA: TGTGCCAGCAGCTTAGGTTTCGGACCCGAGACCCAGTACTTC.

This clonotype was counted a few times. This chain uses TRBV19 with TRBJ2-1; the match to TRBD1 covers 10 bases. V shed 7 bases, J shed 2 bases, and the junction held 5 bases outside the gene matches. The V gene's germline CDR1 is LNHDA and CDR2 SQIVND (reference sequence). CDR3 length equals 15 residues. This CDR3 is CASIPGTGAYNEQFF. The CDR3 bases are TGTGCCAGTATTCCCGGGACAGGGGCCTACAATGAGCAGTTCTTC.

This clonotype has at least ten counts. V gene TRBV28 combines with J gene TRBJ2-7; 8 nucleotides line up with TRBD1. V lost 6 bases to trimming and J lost 6 bases; unmatched junction nucleotides: 10. The CDR3 loop spans 14 amino acids. Per the germline V gene, CDR1 is MDHEN and CDR2 is SYDVKM. CDR3 region: CASRPRTGMGEQYF. In DNA, the CDR3 is TGTGCCAGCAGGCCCCGGACAGGGATGGGCGAGCAGTACTTC. The whole variable domain, remainder taken from reference TRBV28 and TRBJ2-7, is DVKVTQSSRYLVKRTGEKVFLECVQDMDHENMFWYRQDPGLGLRLIYFSYDVKMKEKGDIPEGYSVSREKKERFSLILESASTNQTSMYLCASRPRTGMGEQYFGPGTRLTVT.

This chain connects TRBV5-6 to TRBJ2-7, with TRBD2 matching 8 bases. The germline V gene has CDR1 SGHDT and CDR2 YYEEEE. CDR3 length: 16 amino acids. V trimming: 0 bases; J trimming: 0 bases; junction bases outside the gene matches: 5. The CDR3 region has the DNA TGTGCCAGCAGCTTGGCCCCTAGCGGGTACTCCTACGAGCAGTACTTC. This sequence encodes CASSLAPSGYSYEQYF.

This clonotype was counted at least ten times. The genes are TRBV24-1 and TRBJ2-1; tentatively, D is TRBD1 or TRBD2 (5 bases each). CDR1 is KGHDR and CDR2 is SFDVKD in the germline V gene. CDR3 length: 15 residues. The V end lost 8 bases, the J end lost 2 bases, and 15 bases lay between the germline ends. The CDR3 DNA reads as TGTGCCACCACGGGGCAGATACTAACCTACAATGAGCAGTTCTTC. It encodes CATTGQILTYNEQFF.

This clonotype has a handful of counts. The chain recombines TRBV11-2 with TRBJ2-1; D remains unclear. The germline V gene has CDR1 SGHAT and CDR2 FQNNGV. Trimming left V 0 bases short and J 7 bases short, with 13 bases between. This CDR3 spans 15 amino acids. The CDR3 sequence is CASSLDANIGNEQFF. CDR3 in DNA: TGTGCCAGCAGCTTAGATGCCAACATAGGGAATGAGCAGTTCTTC.

The chain combines TRBV7-9 with TRBJ2-1; D possibly corresponds to TRBD1 (5 bases). This CDR3 comprises 12 residues. Trimming took 7 bases from V and 15 from J, leaving 19 bases between them. Germline CDR1 is SEHNR and CDR2 is FQNEAQ (reference sequence). Written as DNA, the CDR3 is TGTGCCAGCAACTCTGACAGCCTTGGCCCGTTCTTC. It encodes CASNSDSLGPFF.

In this sample, this clonotype turned up many times. This CDR3 is CASSQTGTSSTDTQYF. Here the CDR3 DNA reads TGTGCCAGCAGCCAAACAGGGACCTCCAGCACAGATACGCAGTATTTT. The rearrangement links TRBV3-1 to TRBJ2-3, with D perhaps matching TRBD1 (6 bases). CDR1 LGHDT and CDR2 YNNKEL come from the germline V gene (reference sequence). V lost 2 bases to trimming and J lost 0 bases, with 12 bases between them. This CDR3 has 16 residues.

This clonotype was observed at least ten times. This chain uses TRBV6-1 with TRBJ2-7; the D gene is possibly TRBD2 (6 bases). Germline CDR1 reads MNHNS; CDR2 reads SASEGT. The CDR3 consists of 14 residues. V was shortened by 6 bases and J by 1 base, with 13 bases between the two germline ends. The CDR3 nucleotides read TGTGCCAGCAGGGGGAGGAAACAATCCTACGAGCAGTACTTC. Residues: CASRGRKQSYEQYF.

In this sample, this clonotype turned up many times. This chain connects TRBV5-8 to TRBJ2-3; D is tentatively TRBD1 or TRBD2 (5 bases each). Trimming stripped 3 bases from V and 1 base from J, with 12 bases between. Germline CDR1 reads SGHTS; CDR2 reads YDEGEE. The CDR3 runs 15 residues. The CDR3 protein is CASSSIMGGTDTQYF. CDR3 DNA: TGTGCCAGCAGCTCGATTATGGGGGGCACAGATACGCAGTATTTT. Full variable domain (rest looked up from reference TRBV5-8 and TRBJ2-3): EAGVTQSPTHLIKTRGQQATLRCSPISGHTSVYWYQQALGLGLQFLLWYDEGEERNRGNFPPRFSGRQFPNYSSELNVNALELEDSALYLCASSSIMGGTDTQYFGPGTRLTVL.

In the case of this clonotype: A read error is possible here, since a much larger clone lies one base away. This rearrangement joins TRBV11-2 to TRBJ1-5; 7 bases map to TRBD1. Germline values: CDR1 SGHAT, CDR2 FQNNGV. The CDR3 extends over 12 amino acids. The CDR3 spells CVSSLGTARQHF. The DNA of the CDR3 is TGTGTCAGCAGCTTAGGGACAGCGCGCCAGCATTTT.

This clonotype was detected many times. The J gene is TRBJ2-3, the V gene TRBV7-2; D is uncertain. Trimming cost V 3 bases and J 2 bases, with 12 bases left between them. This CDR3 comprises 15 residues. In germline, CDR1 is SGHTA, CDR2 FQGNSA. The CDR3 is CASSLGGRYTDTQYF. The CDR3 DNA sequence: TGTGCCAGCAGCTTGGGTGGGCGGTACACAGATACGCAGTATTTT. Supplemented by reference TRBV7-2 and TRBJ2-3, the full variable domain reads GAGVSQSPSNKVTEKGKDVELRCDPISGHTALYWYRQSLGQGLEFLIYFQGNSAPDKSGLPSDRFSAERTGGSVSTLTIQRTQQEDSAVYLCASSLGGRYTDTQYFGPGTRLTVL.

This clonotype was seen at least ten times. J is TRBJ2-1 and V is TRBV20-1; 12 bases map to TRBD2. Germline V gene lookup returns CDR1 DFQATT and CDR2 SNEGSKA (reference sequence). The V segment lost 6 bases and the J segment 6 bases; nucleotides outside the gene matches: 6. This CDR3 has 14 residues. CDR3 sequence: CSAPPGLAGNEQFF. The CDR3 DNA reads TGCAGTGCCCCTCCGGGACTAGCGGGCAATGAGCAGTTCTTC.

The CDR3 sequence is CASSYPRTANYEQYF. In nucleotides, the CDR3 is TGTGCCAGCAGTTACCCCAGGACAGCCAACTACGAGCAGTACTTC. This rearrangement joins TRBV6-2 or TRBV6-3 to TRBJ2-7; a possible D gene is TRBD1 (6 bases). Trimming removed 2 bases at V and 3 bases at J, with 14 bases between. There are 15 residues in the CDR3. Germline-derived CDR1 and CDR2 are MNHEY and SVGEGT.

At least ten counts were recorded for this clonotype. This chain connects TRBV20-1 to TRBJ2-1; D gene ambiguous. Germline V lookup: CDR1 DFQATT, CDR2 SNEGSKA (reference sequence). This CDR3 contains 11 residues. Trimming pared 0 bases from V and 5 bases from J, leaving 2 bases between. CDR3 DNA: TGCAGTGCTAGAGATCACAATGAGCAGTTCTTC. This translates into CSARDHNEQFF.

The rearrangement links TRBV7-2 to TRBJ1-1, with D possibly TRBD1 on 5 matching bases. The ends were cut back, 4 bases at V and 5 bases at J, with 14 bases in the middle. The germline V gene has CDR1 SGHTA and CDR2 FQGNSA. The CDR3 is 14 residues long. The CDR3, as DNA: TGTGCCAGCAGCTATCCCAGGGCTCGGACTGAAGCTTTCTTT. Its protein is CASSYPRARTEAFF.